These 30 T cell receptor beta chains originate from one sample sequenced in a study of blood T cells in healthy people across ages. Primed by a sample-barcoded 5' primer and a J-beta primer mix, a second PCR proceeded for about 6 to 12 cycles. Each CDR3 protein is one row after TCRdb ran MiXCR on the 5' RACE reads. The table records 800,000 to 950,000 distinct CDR3 sequences, roughly 50% of them present only once. Sequences were obtained from blood. The origin of the receptors is a man aged 30 to 45 in good health.

J is TRBJ2-7 and V is TRBV20-1; perhaps TRBD1 as D (5 bases). V was clipped by 4 bases and J by 2 bases, with 15 bases between them. The CDR3 has 14 residues. Germline values: CDR1 DFQATT, CDR2 SNEGSKA (reference sequence). The CDR3 here is CSAKDGRATYEQYF. CDR3 nucleotides: TGCAGTGCTAAGGATGGCAGGGCCACCTACGAGCAGTACTTC.

The chain carries TRBV20-1 and TRBJ1-2; D might be TRBD1 (6 bases). CDR1 is DFQATT, CDR2 SNEGSKA, per germline (reference sequence). The CDR3 sequence is 13 residues long. CDR3 region: CTAAIRGDYGYTF. CDR3 nucleotide sequence: TGCACGGCAGCAATAAGGGGGGACTATGGCTACACCTTC.

The chain carries TRBV27 and TRBJ1-1; 7 bases map to TRBD1. The length of the CDR3 is 13 residues. The V and J ends lost 8 bases and 0 bases, in that order; junction bases with no gene match: 3. The germline gives CDR1 MNHEY, CDR2 SMNVEV (reference sequence). The CDR3 loop reads CASAQGMNTEAFF. As DNA, the CDR3 is TGTGCCAGCGCACAGGGGATGAACACTGAAGCTTTCTTT.

This clonotype turned up a few times. The rearrangement joins TRBV24-1 to TRBJ2-5; 7 positions agree with TRBD2. The CDR3 has 14 residues. Looked up from germline, CDR1 is KGHDR and CDR2 is SFDVKD. V trimming: 4 bases; J trimming: 4 bases; junction bases outside the gene matches: 5. CDR3 nucleotide sequence: TGTGCCACCAGTGAACGAAGCGGGGTAGAGACCCAGTACTTC. It is translated as CATSERSGVETQYF.

The chain carries TRBV6-5 and TRBJ2-5; D is possibly TRBD2 (5 bases). This CDR3 has 14 residues. Deletions cut 6 bases from V and 2 bases from J, with 13 bases between. Germline V CDR1 and CDR2: MNHEY, SVGAGI. The CDR3 sequence: CASSLSGKQETQYF. CDR3 sequence (DNA): TGTGCCAGCAGCCTCTCCGGGAAGCAAGAGACCCAGTACTTC.

This clonotype was seen only once. The chain combines TRBV6-5 with TRBJ1-1; 7 bases agree with TRBD1. CDR1 MNHEY and CDR2 SVGAGI come from the germline V gene. Trimming took 6 bases from V and 5 from J; bases not matched to a gene: 12. The CDR3 spans 15 residues. The CDR3 loop is CASRNRAGGYTEAFF. CDR3 in DNA: TGTGCCAGCAGGAACCGGGCAGGGGGGTATACTGAAGCTTTCTTT.

The chain links TRBV28 to TRBJ2-1; 8 bases map to TRBD2. Germline values: CDR1 MDHEN, CDR2 SYDVKM. V was clipped by 2 bases and J by 1 base; unmatched bases: 7. The CDR3 consists of 17 residues. The CDR3 DNA follows: TGTGCCAGCAGTTTAGCCGGGGGGGGCTTGTCCTACAATGAGCAGTTCTTC. It is translated as CASSLAGGGLSYNEQFF.

This clonotype was found a few times. This rearrangement joins TRBV5-1 to TRBJ1-5; D ambiguous. Germline V gene sequence: CDR1 SGHRS, CDR2 YFSETQ. Trimming left V 2 bases short and J 4 bases short, with 13 bases between. The length of the CDR3 is 15 residues. Written as DNA, the CDR3 is TGCGCCAGCAGCTTAGAGGACCCACAAAATCAGCCCCAGCATTTT. Translation: CASSLEDPQNQPQHF.

This clonotype was counted between two and nine times. This chain joins TRBV30 and TRBJ2-1; D is unresolved. The CDR3 length is 11 residues. With 0 bases removed from V and 6 bases from J, the gap between germline ends came to 3 bases. Per the germline V gene, CDR1 is GTSNPN and CDR2 is SVGIG (reference sequence). CDR3 loop: CAWSVGNEQFF. The CDR3, as DNA: TGTGCCTGGAGTGTGGGCAATGAGCAGTTCTTC.

V gene TRBV6-5 combines with J gene TRBJ1-4, with TRBD1 identical over 8 bases. With V trimmed by 6 bases and J by 5 bases, 5 bases remained unmatched. This CDR3 is built from 14 residues. CDR1 is MNHEY and CDR2 is SVGAGI in the germline V gene. The CDR3 DNA reads as TGTGCCAGCAGGAACCGGGACAGGAATGAAAAACTGTTTTTT. Translating gives CASRNRDRNEKLFF.

The chain combines TRBV20-1 with TRBJ2-3; 14 nucleotides match TRBD2. Germline assignment: CDR1 DFQATT and CDR2 SNEGSKA (reference sequence). CDR3 length: 17 residues. J lost 2 bases, V lost 6 bases, and 10 bases had no gene match. This chain's CDR3 is CSATGTSGGGPTDTQYF. DNA for the CDR3: TGCAGTGCAACCGGGACTAGCGGGGGAGGACCCACAGATACGCAGTATTTT.

The genes are TRBV2 and TRBJ2-1; D not certain. Germline CDR1 SNHLY, CDR2 FYNNEI. The CDR3 loop spans 11 amino acids. The V and J ends lost 6 bases and 7 bases respectively, with 7 bases between them. CDR3 in DNA: TGTGCCAGCAGAGGTGAGAATGAGCAGTTCTTC. Its translation: CASRGENEQFF.

This clonotype was seen more than once but under ten times. The chain combines TRBV9 with TRBJ2-1; perhaps TRBD1 as D (5 bases). CDR1 is SGDLS, CDR2 YYNGEE, per germline. V lost 4 bases and J lost 1, with 15 bases in between. The length of the CDR3 is 16 residues. The CDR3 DNA follows: TGTGCCAGCAGCCCCTATCATAGGGGATCCTACAATGAGCAGTTCTTC. Translated: CASSPYHRGSYNEQFF.

The rearrangement links TRBV6-5 to TRBJ2-1; D is possibly TRBD1 (6 bases). Trimming left V 4 bases short and J 9 bases short, with 19 bases between. Germline-derived CDR1 and CDR2 are MNHEY and SVGAGI. The length of the CDR3 is 15 residues. The CDR3, as DNA: TGTGCCAGCAGTTGGGGACACGAGCTGGACGGTGAGCAGTTCTTC. Its translation: CASSWGHELDGEQFF.

This clonotype was detected only a few times. The V gene is TRBV5-1, the J gene TRBJ2-1; D gene uncertain. CDR3 length: 15 residues. Germline V gene lookup returns CDR1 SGHRS and CDR2 YFSETQ. Trimming removed 0 bases from V and 3 bases from J, with 10 bases in between. CDR3 amino acids: CASSLAGSYYNEQFF. CDR3 nucleotide sequence: TGCGCCAGCAGCTTGGCGGGCTCCTACTACAATGAGCAGTTCTTC. The complete variable domain, with remaining parts taken from reference TRBV5-1 and TRBJ2-1, reads KAGVTQTPRYLIKTRGQQVTLSCSPISGHRSVSWYQQTPGQGLQFLFEYFSETQRNKGNFPGRFSGRQFSNSRSEMNVSTLELGDSALYLCASSLAGSYYNEQFFGPGTRLTVL.

J is TRBJ2-3 and V is TRBV20-1; 9 nucleotides line up with TRBD2. Unmatched junction bases numbered 3, after V lost 0 bases and J lost 5 bases. Germline V gene data show CDR1 as DFQATT and CDR2 as SNEGSKA (reference sequence). This CDR3 spans 14 amino acids. The CDR3 reads CSARDLAGRDTQYF. The CDR3 coding sequence is TGCAGTGCTAGAGATCTAGCGGGGAGAGATACGCAGTATTTT.

This chain connects TRBV27 to TRBJ2-6; D is unresolved. The V end lost 3 bases, the J end lost 1 base, and 4 bases lay between the germline ends. Germline V lookup: CDR1 MNHEY, CDR2 SMNVEV (reference sequence). CDR3 length equals 14 residues. In DNA, the CDR3 is TGTGCCAGCAGTTTTAGTTCTGGGGCCAACGTCCTGACTTTC. Protein: CASSFSSGANVLTF.

This clonotype was recorded a few times. The junction does not match germline at one end; this may be a read error. The genes are TRBV7-7 and TRBJ2-3, with 8 bases aligning to TRBD1. This CDR3 region has 15 residues. Germline V gives CDR1 SSHAT, CDR2 FNYEAQ (reference sequence). As DNA, the CDR3 is TGTGCTAGCAGCTCAGGACAGGGCCGCGCAGATACGCAGTATTTT. This codes for CASSSGQGRADTQYF.

The gene calls are TRBV4-1 and TRBJ2-2, with 7 bases lining up with TRBD1. The CDR3 sequence is 16 residues long. The germline V gene encodes CDR1 MGHRA and CDR2 YSYEKL. V lost 2 bases, J lost 5 bases, and 8 bases stayed unmatched. The DNA for the CDR3 is TGCGCCAGCAGCCAACCCAGACAGGGAAGAACCGGGGAGCTGTTTTTT. Its translation is CASSQPRQGRTGELFF.

In this sample, this clonotype turned up a few times. The gene calls are TRBV5-1 and TRBJ2-5; the match to TRBD1 covers 10 bases. V was pared by 0 bases and J by 2 bases, with 7 bases of the junction left unmatched. There are 17 residues in the CDR3. The germline V gene encodes CDR1 SGHRS and CDR2 YFSETQ. CDR3 DNA: TGCGCCAGCAGCTTGGGGCGACAGGGGGCTATTCAAGAGACCCAGTACTTC. As protein: CASSLGRQGAIQETQYF.

In this sample, this clonotype turned up many times. The chain combines TRBV2 with TRBJ2-7; D uncertain. The V gene's germline CDR1 is SNHLY and CDR2 FYNNEI. The CDR3 extends over 10 amino acids. Trimming removed 5 bases from V and 2 bases from J, with 1 base in between. The CDR3 loop is CASSTYEQYF. CDR3 sequence (DNA): TGTGCCAGCAGTACCTACGAGCAGTACTTC.

This clonotype has more than one count but fewer than ten. The chain employs TRBV13 and TRBJ2-3; the match to TRBD2 covers 9 bases. Per the germline V gene, CDR1 is PRHDT and CDR2 is FYEKMQ (reference sequence). This CDR3 spans 16 amino acids. Germline trimming cut 5 bases from V and 2 bases from J; bases unmatched to any gene: 8. DNA for the CDR3: TGTGCCAGCAGCCTAATAGCGGGGGCCTACACAGATACGCAGTATTTT. Its translation: CASSLIAGAYTDTQYF.

The rearrangement links TRBV28 to TRBJ1-5, with 8 bases matching TRBD1. After removal of 5 bases from V and 0 bases from J, the junction contained 6 bases not matched to a gene. The CDR3 has 16 residues. Looked up from germline, CDR1 is MDHEN and CDR2 is SYDVKM. The CDR3 DNA reads as TGTGCCAGCAGTGTCTCAGGGGGCCGTAGCAATCAGCCCCAGCATTTT. Residues: CASSVSGGRSNQPQHF.

This clonotype occurred a few times. V and J are TRBV15 and TRBJ1-2; TRBD1 agrees at 7 bases. This CDR3 is built from 16 residues. V lost 1 base, J lost 3 bases, and 8 bases stayed unmatched. The V gene's germline CDR1 is LNHNV and CDR2 YYDKDF (reference sequence). The CDR3 reads CATSRGGTVSDYGYTF. Here the CDR3 DNA reads TGTGCCACCAGCAGAGGTGGGACAGTGTCGGACTATGGCTACACCTTC.

The rearrangement links TRBV5-1 to TRBJ1-3; D is unclear. CDR3 length equals 16 residues. V was shortened by 0 bases and J by 3 bases, with 13 bases between the two germline ends. Germline V CDR1 and CDR2: SGHRS, YFSETQ. DNA of the CDR3: TGCGCCAGCAGCTTGGAGGCGGCTCCGGGTGGAAACACCATATATTTT. It translates to CASSLEAAPGGNTIYF.

The genes are TRBV6-1 and TRBJ1-5, with D unresolved. V lost 4 bases and J 1 base, leaving 23 bases between the germline ends. CDR1 is MNHNS and CDR2 is SASEGT in the germline V gene. The CDR3 length is 19 residues. CDR3 sequence reads: CASSALTGTGFMSNQPQHF. The CDR3 bases are TGTGCCAGCAGTGCTTTGACGGGTACGGGCTTTATGAGCAATCAGCCCCAGCATTTT.

The gene calls are TRBV5-1 and TRBJ2-3; no clear D. This CDR3 comprises 14 residues. Trimming left V 4 bases short and J 2 bases short, with 11 bases between. Germline V lookup: CDR1 SGHRS, CDR2 YFSETQ. The CDR3 nucleotides are TGCGCCAGCAGCCGCGACGCTAACACAGATACGCAGTATTTT. This codes for CASSRDANTDTQYF.

V and J are TRBV29-1 and TRBJ2-1; TRBD2 is a possible D gene (6 bases). The V gene's germline CDR1 is SQVTM and CDR2 ANQGSEA. This CDR3 has 16 residues. Trimming removed 5 bases from V and 0 bases from J, with 17 bases in between. The CDR3, as DNA: TGCAGCGTTCAAATCAGGGAGACTAGCTCCTACAATGAGCAGTTCTTC. It yields the protein CSVQIRETSSYNEQFF.

The chain combines TRBV7-2 with TRBJ2-3; D call uncertain. V was shortened by 2 bases and J by 5 bases, with 5 bases between the two germline ends. The CDR3 is 12 residues long. The germline V gene encodes CDR1 SGHTA and CDR2 FQGNSA. CDR3 sequence reads: CASSLYRDTQYF. CDR3 nucleotides: TGTGCCAGCAGCTTATACCGAGATACGCAGTATTTT.

The chain recombines TRBV28 with TRBJ1-1; weak D call: TRBD1 (6 bases). Germline CDR1 MDHEN, CDR2 SYDVKM. Trimming removed 9 bases from V and 1 base from J, with 21 bases in between. The CDR3 covers 16 residues. CDR3 in amino acids: CASTQFPGARNTEAFF. The CDR3 nucleotides are TGTGCCAGTACCCAATTCCCGGGGGCTCGGAACACTGAAGCTTTCTTT.